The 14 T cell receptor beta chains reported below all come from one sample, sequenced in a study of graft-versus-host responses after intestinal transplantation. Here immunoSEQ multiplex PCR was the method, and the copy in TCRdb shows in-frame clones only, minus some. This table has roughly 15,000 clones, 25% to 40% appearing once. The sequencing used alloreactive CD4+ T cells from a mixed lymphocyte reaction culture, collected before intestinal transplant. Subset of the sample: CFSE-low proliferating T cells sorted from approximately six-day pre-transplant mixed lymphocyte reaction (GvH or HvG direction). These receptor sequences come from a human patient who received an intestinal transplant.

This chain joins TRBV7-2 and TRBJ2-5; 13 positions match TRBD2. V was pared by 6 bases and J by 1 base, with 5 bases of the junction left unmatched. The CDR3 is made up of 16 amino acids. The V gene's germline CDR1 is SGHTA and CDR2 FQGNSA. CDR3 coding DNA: TGTGCCAGCAGATCCGGACTAGCGGGGGCCCAAGAGACCCAGTACTTC. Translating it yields CASRSGLAGAQETQYF. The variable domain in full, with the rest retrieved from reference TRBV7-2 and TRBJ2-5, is GAGVSQSPSNKVTEKGKDVELRCDPISGHTALYWYRQSLGQGLEFLIYFQGNSAPDKSGLPSDRFSAERTGGSVSTLTIQRTQQEDSAVYLCASRSGLAGAQETQYFGPGTRLLVL.

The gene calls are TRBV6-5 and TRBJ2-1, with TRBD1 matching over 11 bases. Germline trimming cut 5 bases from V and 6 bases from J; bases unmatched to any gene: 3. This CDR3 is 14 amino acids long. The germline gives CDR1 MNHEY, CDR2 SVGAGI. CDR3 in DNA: TGTGCCAGCAGTGAAGGGACAGGGGGCAATGAGCAGTTCTTC. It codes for CASSEGTGGNEQFF.

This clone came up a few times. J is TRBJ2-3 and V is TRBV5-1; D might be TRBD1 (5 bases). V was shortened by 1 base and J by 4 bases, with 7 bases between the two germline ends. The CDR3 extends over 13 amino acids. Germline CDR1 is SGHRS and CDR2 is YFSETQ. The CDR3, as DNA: TGCGCCAGCAGCTTGCAGGGCCCAGATACGCAGTATTTT. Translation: CASSLQGPDTQYF.

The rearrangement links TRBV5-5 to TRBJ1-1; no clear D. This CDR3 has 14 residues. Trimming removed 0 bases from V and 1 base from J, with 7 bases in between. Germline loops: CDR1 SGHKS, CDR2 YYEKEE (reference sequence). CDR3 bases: TGTGCCAGCAGCTTGGAGGTTAGGAACACTGAAGCTTTCTTT. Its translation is CASSLEVRNTEAFF.

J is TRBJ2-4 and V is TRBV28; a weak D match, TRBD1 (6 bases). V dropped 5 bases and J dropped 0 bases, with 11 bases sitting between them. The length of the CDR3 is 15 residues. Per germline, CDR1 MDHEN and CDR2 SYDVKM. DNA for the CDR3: TGTGCCAGCAGTACAGGGTCTCTAGCCAAAAACATTCAGTACTTC. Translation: CASSTGSLAKNIQYF.

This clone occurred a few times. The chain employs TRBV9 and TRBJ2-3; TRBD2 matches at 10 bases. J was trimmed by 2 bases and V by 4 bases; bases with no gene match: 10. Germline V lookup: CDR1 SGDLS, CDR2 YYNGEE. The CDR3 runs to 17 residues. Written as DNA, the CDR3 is TGTGCCAGCAGCCTAGGATTAGCGGGAGGACTCACAGATACGCAGTATTTT. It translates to CASSLGLAGGLTDTQYF.

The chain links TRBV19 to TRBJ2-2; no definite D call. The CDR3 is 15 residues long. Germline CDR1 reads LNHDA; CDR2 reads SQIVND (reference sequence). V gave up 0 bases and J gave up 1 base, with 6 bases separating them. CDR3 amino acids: CASSIDRLNTGELFF. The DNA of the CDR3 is TGTGCCAGTAGTATAGATCGACTGAACACCGGGGAGCTGTTTTTT.

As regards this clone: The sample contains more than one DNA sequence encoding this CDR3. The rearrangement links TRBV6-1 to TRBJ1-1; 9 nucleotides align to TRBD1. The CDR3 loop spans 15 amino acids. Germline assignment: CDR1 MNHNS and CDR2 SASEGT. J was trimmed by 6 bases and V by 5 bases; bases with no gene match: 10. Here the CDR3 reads CASSPPGTGWAEAFF. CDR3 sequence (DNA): TGTGCCAGCAGTCCCCCCGGGACAGGGTGGGCTGAAGCTTTCTTT.

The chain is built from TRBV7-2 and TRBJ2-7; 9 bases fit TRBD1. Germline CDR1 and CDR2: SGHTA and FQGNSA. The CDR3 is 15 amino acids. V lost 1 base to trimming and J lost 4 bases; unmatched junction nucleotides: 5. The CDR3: CASSLGWTGDYEQYF. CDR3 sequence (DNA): TGTGCCAGCAGCTTAGGATGGACAGGGGATTACGAGCAGTACTTC.

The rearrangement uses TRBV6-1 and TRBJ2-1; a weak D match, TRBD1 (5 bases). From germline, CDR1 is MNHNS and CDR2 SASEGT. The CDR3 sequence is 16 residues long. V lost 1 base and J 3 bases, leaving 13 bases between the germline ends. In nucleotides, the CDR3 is TGTGCCAGCAGTGAAGTTCGAGACAGAGGCTACAATGAGCAGTTCTTC. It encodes CASSEVRDRGYNEQFF.

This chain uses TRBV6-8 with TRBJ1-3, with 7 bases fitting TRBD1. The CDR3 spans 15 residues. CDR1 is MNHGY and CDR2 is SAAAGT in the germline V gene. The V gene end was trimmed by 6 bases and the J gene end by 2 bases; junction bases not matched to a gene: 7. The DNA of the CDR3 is TGTGCCAGCAGACCCCGTGGACAGGCTGGAAACACCATATATTTT. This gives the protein CASRPRGQAGNTIYF.

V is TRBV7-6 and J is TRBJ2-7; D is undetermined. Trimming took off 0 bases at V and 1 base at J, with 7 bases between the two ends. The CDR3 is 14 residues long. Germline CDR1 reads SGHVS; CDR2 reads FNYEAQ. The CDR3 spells CASSLAGPSYEQYF. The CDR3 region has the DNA TGTGCCAGCAGCTTAGCGGGTCCTTCCTACGAGCAGTACTTC.

CDR3 coding DNA: TGCGCCAGCAGCTCCGTTTTAGGCGGGGGTGAGCAGTTCTTC. Its translation is CASSSVLGGGEQFF. The V call is TRBV5-1, the J call TRBJ2-1; 7 nucleotides agree with TRBD2. Germline V CDR1 and CDR2: SGHRS, YFSETQ. V lost 3 bases and J lost 9; bases outside the gene matches: 9. The CDR3 sequence is 14 residues long.

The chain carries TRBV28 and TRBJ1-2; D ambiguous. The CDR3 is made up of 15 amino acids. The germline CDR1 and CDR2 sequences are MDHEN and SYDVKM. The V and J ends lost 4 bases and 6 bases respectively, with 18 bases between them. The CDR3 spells CASSSDVGYPHGYTF. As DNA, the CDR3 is TGTGCCAGCAGTTCGGACGTAGGGTACCCCCATGGCTACACCTTC.